This T cell receptor (beta chain) is drawn from a study of blood T cells in healthy people across ages. On the study more broadly: Template switching caught about one barcoded beta molecule for each two T cells.

Then a second PCR, running roughly 6 to 11 cycles, was carried out with a sample-barcoded 5' primer and a J-beta primer mix. From the 5' RACE reads, TCRdb called clonotypes with MiXCR, one entry per CDR3 protein. The repertoire holds approximately 800,000 distinct CDR3 sequences, 50% to 65% seen once, with approximately 40% in the top ten. Study conclusions and caveats: Without sorted subsets, naive and antigen-experienced compartments could not be conclusively compared.

The ends lost 5 bases at V and 8 bases at J; junction bases unmatched: 27. Looked up from germline, CDR1 is SGHDT and CDR2 is YYEEEE. The CDR3 consists of 19 residues. This clonotype was seen only a few times. Its antigen is undetermined. The rearrangement uses TRBV5-6 and TRBJ1-2, with TRBD1 matching 7 bases. Sequenced material: blood. This TCR was recovered from a man at least 80 years old in good health. The CDR3 sequence is CASRRRQIPSRQGAGGYTF. CDR3 nucleotides: TGTGCCAGCAGAAGGAGGCAGATCCCTAGCCGACAGGGAGCGGGGGGCTACACCTTC.